This T cell receptor beta chain was sequenced during a study of early T cells in non-severe SARS-CoV-2 infection. Using its own MiXCR run on the 5' RACE reads, TCRdb lists one record per CDR3 protein. The profile covers roughly 75,000 distinct CDR3 sequences, with roughly 9.6% appearing a single time and approximately 5% taken by the ten largest. Whole-study findings and limits: Matches to VDJdb favored anti-spike CD8 responses and missed private and CD4 specificities.

This clonotype showed up many times. Its antigen is as yet unknown. In germline, CDR1 is SGHVS, CDR2 FQNEAQ. Trimming took 6 bases from V and 4 from J; bases not matched to a gene: 9. This CDR3 region has 14 residues. Sequenced input: whole blood. This chain uses TRBV7-8 with TRBJ2-7, with 7 bases matching TRBD1. This TCR came from an adult who was a healthcare worker with PCR-confirmed SARS-CoV-2 infection or an uninfected control (not recorded which). For the CDR3, the DNA is TGTGCCAGCAGTCTACAGGGGTTTCTGTACGAGCAGTACTTC. It codes for CASSLQGFLYEQYF.